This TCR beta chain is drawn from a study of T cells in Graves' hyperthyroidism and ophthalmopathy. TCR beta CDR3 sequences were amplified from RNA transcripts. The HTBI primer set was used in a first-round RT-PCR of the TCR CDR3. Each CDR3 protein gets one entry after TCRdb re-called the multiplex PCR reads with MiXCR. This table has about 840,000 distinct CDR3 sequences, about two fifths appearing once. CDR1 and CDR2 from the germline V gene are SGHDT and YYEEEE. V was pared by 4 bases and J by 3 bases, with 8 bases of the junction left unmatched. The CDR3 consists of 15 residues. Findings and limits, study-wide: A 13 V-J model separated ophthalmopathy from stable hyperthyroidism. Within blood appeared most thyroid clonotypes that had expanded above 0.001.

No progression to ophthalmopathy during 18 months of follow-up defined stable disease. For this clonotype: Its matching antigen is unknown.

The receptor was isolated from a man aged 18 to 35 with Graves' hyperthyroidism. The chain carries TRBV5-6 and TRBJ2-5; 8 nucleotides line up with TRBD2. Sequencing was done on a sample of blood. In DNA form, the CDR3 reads TGTGCCAGCAGCCCCCCCGGGGGGGCAGAAGAGACCCAGTACTTC. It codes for CASSPPGGAEETQYF.